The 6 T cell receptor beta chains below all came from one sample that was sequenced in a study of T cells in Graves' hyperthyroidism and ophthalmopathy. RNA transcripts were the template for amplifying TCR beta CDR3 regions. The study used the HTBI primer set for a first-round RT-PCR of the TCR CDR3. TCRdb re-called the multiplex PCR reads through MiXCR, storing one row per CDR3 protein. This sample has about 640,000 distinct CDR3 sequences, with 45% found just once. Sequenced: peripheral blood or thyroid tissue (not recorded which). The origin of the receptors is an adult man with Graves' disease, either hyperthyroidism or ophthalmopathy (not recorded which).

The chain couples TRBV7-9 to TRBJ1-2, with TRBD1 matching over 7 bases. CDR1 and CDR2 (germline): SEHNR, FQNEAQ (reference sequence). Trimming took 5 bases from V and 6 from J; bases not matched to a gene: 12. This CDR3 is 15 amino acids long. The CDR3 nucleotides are TGTGCCAGCAGCGTTTCCACAGGGGAAAAGGATGGCTACACCTTC. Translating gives CASSVSTGEKDGYTF.

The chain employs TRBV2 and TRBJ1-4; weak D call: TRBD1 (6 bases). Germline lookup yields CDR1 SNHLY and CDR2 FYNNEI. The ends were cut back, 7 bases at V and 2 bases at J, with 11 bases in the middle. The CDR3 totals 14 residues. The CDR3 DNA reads TGTGCCAGCATTGCCAGGGGCACTAATGAAAAACTGTTTTTT. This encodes CASIARGTNEKLFF. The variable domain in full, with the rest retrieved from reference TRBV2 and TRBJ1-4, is EPEVTQTPSHQVTQMGQEVILRCVPISNHLYFYWYRQILGQKVEFLVSFYNNEISEKSEIFDDQFSVERPDGSNFTLKIRSTKLEDSAMYFCASIARGTNEKLFFGSGTQLSVL.

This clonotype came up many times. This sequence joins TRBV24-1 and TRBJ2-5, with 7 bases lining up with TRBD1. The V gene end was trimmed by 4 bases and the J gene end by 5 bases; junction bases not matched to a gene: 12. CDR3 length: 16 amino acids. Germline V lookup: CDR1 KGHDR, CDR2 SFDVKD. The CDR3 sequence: CATSDVLQGSMETQYF. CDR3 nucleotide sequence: TGTGCCACCAGTGACGTCCTACAGGGGTCGATGGAGACCCAGTACTTC.

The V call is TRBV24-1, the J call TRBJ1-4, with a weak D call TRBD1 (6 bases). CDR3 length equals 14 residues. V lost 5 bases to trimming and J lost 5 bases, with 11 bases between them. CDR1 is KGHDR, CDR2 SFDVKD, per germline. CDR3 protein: CATSAPGANEKLFF. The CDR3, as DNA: TGTGCCACCAGTGCGCCAGGGGCAAATGAAAAACTGTTTTTT.

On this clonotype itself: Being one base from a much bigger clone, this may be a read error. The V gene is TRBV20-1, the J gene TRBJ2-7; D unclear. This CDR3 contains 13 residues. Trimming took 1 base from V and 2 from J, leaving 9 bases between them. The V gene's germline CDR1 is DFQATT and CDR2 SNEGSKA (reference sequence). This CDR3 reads CSARGAGAYEQYF. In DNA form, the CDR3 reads TGCAGTGCTAGAGGGGCAGGCGCCTACGAGCAGTACTTC.

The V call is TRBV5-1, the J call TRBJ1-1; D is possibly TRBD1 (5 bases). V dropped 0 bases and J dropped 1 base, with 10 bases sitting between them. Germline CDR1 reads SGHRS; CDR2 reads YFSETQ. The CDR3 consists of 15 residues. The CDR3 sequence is CASSLGGGENTEAFF. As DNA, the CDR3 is TGCGCCAGCAGCTTGGGCGGGGGAGAGAACACTGAAGCTTTCTTT.